The 9 T cell receptor beta chains given below trace back to one sample, sequenced in a study of molecular identifiers for immune sequencing clone quantification. From the PCR reads, TCRdb called clonotypes with MiXCR, one entry per CDR3 protein. The sample shows about 510,000 distinct CDR3 sequences, roughly 24% of them seen only once. Input material: naive CD8+ T cells from blood, with Jurkat cell RNA spiked in. Subset here: FACS-sorted CD8+CD4-CCR7+CD45RA+ naive T cells. The source of these receptors is a human donor in good health. Some libraries in this study had Jurkat cell RNA spiked in.

This clonotype was seen once. One end of the junction varies from germline; a read error may be responsible. V gene TRBV4-1 combines with J gene TRBJ1-1, with no clear D. This CDR3 is 13 amino acids long. CDR1 MGHRA and CDR2 YSYEKL come from the germline V gene. DNA for the CDR3: TGCGCCAACAGCCAAGTAGTGAACACTGAAGCTTTCTTT. Protein: CANSQVVNTEAFF.

A remark on this clonotype: Here the CDR3 omits its conserved ending phenylalanine or tryptophan, so a read error is the likely source. V gene TRBV7-9 combines with J gene TRBJ2-7, with TRBD2 identical over 8 bases. The CDR3 consists of 12 residues. Germline assignment: CDR1 SEHNR and CDR2 FQNEAQ (reference sequence). For the CDR3, the DNA is TGCGCCAGCAGCCGGGAGGGCTACGAGCAGTACTCC. Protein sequence: CASSREGYEQYS.

This clonotype came up once. One base away lies a much larger clone, so this may be a sequencing read error. This chain uses TRBV29-1 with TRBJ2-7; D perhaps matches TRBD2 (6 bases). The CDR3 sequence is 12 residues long. CDR1 SQVTM and CDR2 ANQGSEA come from the germline V gene. CDR3 loop: CSVGDFPYGQYF. DNA of the CDR3: TGCAGCGTTGGGGACTTTCCCTACGGGCAGTACTTC.

This clonotype has a single count. An end of the junction differs from the germline gene, which may be a read error. The gene calls are TRBV29-1 and TRBJ1-1; D remains ambiguous. The CDR3 runs to 13 residues. Germline CDR1 and CDR2: SQVTM and ANQGSEA. The CDR3 sequence is CSVAGGEHTAAFF. CDR3 DNA: TGCAGCGTGGCGGGCGGCGAGCACACTGCAGCTTTCTTT.

This clonotype was counted at least ten times. The J gene is TRBJ2-7, the V gene TRBV27; D gene ambiguous. This CDR3 has 14 amino acids. Germline V gives CDR1 MNHEY, CDR2 SMNVEV (reference sequence). With 6 bases removed from V and 2 bases from J, the gap between germline ends came to 14 bases. The CDR3 region is CASSPSPATYEQYF. For the CDR3, the DNA is TGTGCCAGCAGCCCTTCCCCGGCAACCTACGAGCAGTACTTC.

This clonotype was observed many times. The J gene is TRBJ2-5, the V gene TRBV6-5; the D gene is possibly TRBD1 (5 bases). The germline V gene encodes CDR1 MNHEY and CDR2 SVGAGI. V lost 3 bases and J lost 2, with 7 bases in between. This CDR3 is built from 13 residues. The CDR3 protein is CASSYAGQETQYF. The CDR3 nucleotides read TGTGCCAGCAGTTATGCAGGGCAAGAGACCCAGTACTTC.

This clonotype was found a few times. This rearrangement joins TRBV9 to TRBJ1-1; D not certain. The length of the CDR3 is 15 residues. CDR1 and CDR2 from the germline V gene are SGDLS and YYNGEE. With 0 bases removed from V and 6 bases from J, the gap between germline ends came to 15 bases. The CDR3 is CASSVDRSWGAEAFF. Here the CDR3 DNA reads TGTGCCAGCAGCGTAGACCGTAGCTGGGGAGCTGAAGCTTTCTTT.

This clonotype appeared many times. The V and J genes are TRBV14 and TRBJ1-2; D is uncertain. V was shortened by 0 bases and J by 5 bases, with 13 bases between the two germline ends. The germline CDR1 and CDR2 sequences are SGHDN and FVKESK. This CDR3 region has 15 residues. In DNA form, the CDR3 reads TGTGCCAGCAGCCAAGAAGGGCTGACGATGTATGGCTACACCTTC. Amino acids: CASSQEGLTMYGYTF.

The V and J genes are TRBV6-5 and TRBJ1-2; TRBD1 matches at 7 bases. Germline-derived CDR1 and CDR2 are MNHEY and SVGAGI. Losses at the gene ends were 6 bases for V and 4 bases for J; bases not matched to a gene: 11. This CDR3 region has 15 residues. CDR3 sequence reads: CASSQTGVLPYGYTF. The CDR3 nucleotides read TGTGCCAGCAGCCAAACAGGGGTACTCCCCTATGGCTACACCTTC.